What follows is one T cell receptor (beta chain) and its context. Its antigen is currently unknown. Sequence at one end of the junction differs from germline and may be a read error. The sample comes from a study of regulatory T cells in long-lasting Graves disease. General study results and limits: Accuracy could have been hurt by small sample size.

The time point: persistent/refractory GD, antithyroid drugs over 5 years with positive TRAb. With RNA extracted from PBMCs as input, the TCR library was made. Building of the TCR beta libraries involved iRepertoire HTBI primers and Arm-PCR of CDR3 regions. As handled by the study authors: Sequenced samples collectively carried 62 TRBV and approximately 15 TRBJ segments. TCRdb independently ran MiXCR on the multiplex PCR reads; one entry per CDR3 protein. TCRdb's processing, not the authors', yielded these V and J calls. The sample has roughly 300,000 distinct CDR3 sequences; 22% are singletons. The TCR comes from a female donor with Graves disease. Sequenced here: peripheral blood mononuclear cells (PBMCs), sampled when the disease was refractory, from a patient treated with antithyroid drugs.

CDR3 nucleotide sequence: TGTGCCGGCAGCGACTCAGGGGGAGAGACCCAGTACTTC. Its protein is CAGSDSGGETQYF. J is TRBJ2-5 and V is TRBV9; 7 bases map to TRBD1. The CDR3 runs to 13 residues. In germline, CDR1 is SGDLS, CDR2 YYNGEE.